A selection of T cell receptor beta chains follows, all from one sample in a study of T cell repertoires in cytomegalovirus infection. From the reads, TCRdb called clonotypes with MiXCR, one entry per CDR3 protein. The sample contains under 95,000 distinct CDR3 sequences, 45% to 50% of which appear only once. Their target antigens are unknown. The sample in question was CD8+ T cells from cultured PBMCs, obtained from culture after CMV antigen stimulation. These receptors originate from a human donor in good health (CMV status not recorded). Some clones in this sample may be carry-over from other donors' samples. The CDR3 runs from the conserved cysteine through the conserved F or W. D genes are given only for firm matches. Only some rows state a clone size, as once, few, many or a class for expanded clones.

v_call	clone_size	d_call	cdr3_length	j_call	cdr3_aa	cdr3_nt
TRBV7-9	many	TRBD2	21	TRBJ2-5	CASSLAQGERGLPNLRQTQYF	TGTGCCAGCAGCTTAGCGCAGGGCGAGCGGGGACTCCCGAATTTGAGGCAGACCCAGTACTTC
TRBV4-2	-	-	15	TRBJ2-6	CASSGDGSGANVLTF	TGTGCCAGCAGCGGGGACGGATCTGGGGCCAACGTCCTGACTTTC
TRBV11-2	-	TRBD1	16	TRBJ2-3	CASSTRDREDTDTQYF	TGTGCCAGCAGCACCCGGGACAGGGAGGATACAGATACGCAGTATTTT
TRBV7-8	-	-	14	TRBJ1-1	CASSPGGAVTEAFF	TGTGCCAGCAGCCCGGGGGGGGCGGTCACTGAAGCTTTCTTT
TRBV7-3	-	TRBD2	19	TRBJ2-1	CASSPLEGGTSGRDNEQFF	TGTGCCAGCAGCCCCCTCGAGGGAGGGACTAGCGGGAGGGATAATGAGCAGTTCTTC
TRBV20-1	-	-	16	TRBJ2-7	CSARDLHGELSYEQYF	TGCAGTGCTAGAGATCTCCACGGGGAACTTTCCTACGAGCAGTACTTC
TRBV6-4	-	-	13	TRBJ2-1	CASSDSNFGGQFF	TGTGCCAGCAGTGACTCGAATTTTGGGGGGCAGTTCTTC
TRBV20-1	few	TRBD2	12	TRBJ2-1	CKGSGGFNEQFF	TGCAAGGGTAGCGGGGGGTTCAATGAGCAGTTCTTC
TRBV7-9	few	-	21	TRBJ2-1	CASSTPPGASSLVGSYNEQFF	TGTGCCAGCAGCACCCCACCCGGAGCTAGCTCCCTCGTCGGCTCCTACAATGAGCAGTTCTTC
TRBV7-9	few	-	13	TRBJ2-5	CASRNRQMETQYF	TGTGCCAGCAGGAACCGACAGATGGAGACCCAGTACTTC
TRBV11-2	once	TRBD1	15	TRBJ2-1	CASSLDSDREPEQFF	TGTGCCAGCAGCTTAGATTCGGACAGGGAGCCTGAGCAGTTCTTC
TRBV19	-	TRBD2	16	TRBJ2-1	CASSHTGLARYNEQFF	TGTGCCAGTAGTCACACCGGACTAGCGCGTTACAATGAGCAGTTCTTC
TRBV7-9	few	TRBD2	16	TRBJ2-7	CASSSPGTSGPYEQYF	TGTGCCAGCAGCTCGCCCGGGACTAGCGGGCCCTACGAGCAGTACTTC
TRBV6-5	-	-	15	TRBJ2-7	CASSSPTREIHEQYF	TGTGCCAGCAGTTCTCCTACCCGGGAAATCCACGAGCAGTACTTC
TRBV19	-	-	15	TRBJ1-5	CASSIATGSNQPQHF	TGTGCCAGTAGTATAGCGACGGGGAGCAATCAGCCCCAGCATTTT
TRBV7-9	-	-	13	TRBJ2-1	CASSFGSHNEQFF	TGTGCCAGCAGCTTTGGGTCTCACAATGAGCAGTTCTTC
TRBV7-9	-	-	14	TRBJ2-3	CASSLADSSDTQYF	TGTGCCAGCAGCTTAGCCGACAGTTCAGATACGCAGTATTTT
TRBV28	few	TRBD2	16	TRBJ2-7	CASSLYGGRALYEQYF	TGTGCCAGCAGTTTATATGGCGGGAGGGCCCTATACGAGCAGTACTTC
TRBV13	-	-	17	TRBJ2-3	CASSLGSWGPSTDTQYF	TGTGCCAGCAGCTTAGGCTCCTGGGGGCCTAGCACAGATACGCAGTATTTT
TRBV7-8	few	-	15	TRBJ2-3	CASSLLEGGTDTQYF	TGTGCCAGCAGCTTACTGGAGGGGGGGACAGATACGCAGTATTTT
TRBV7-9	many	-	12	TRBJ2-3	CASSLGTDTQYF	TGTGCCAGCAGCTTAGGGACAGATACGCAGTATTTT
TRBV7-2	-	-	15	TRBJ2-3	CASTKTGTRTDTQYF	TGTGCCAGCACAAAGACCGGGACTCGCACAGATACGCAGTATTTT
TRBV12-3/TRBV12-4	many	-	13	TRBJ1-5	CASSLSQARPQHF	TGTGCCAGCAGTTTAAGTCAGGCGAGGCCCCAGCATTTT
TRBV12-3/TRBV12-4	few	-	16	TRBJ1-5	CASSPPGGSGNQPQHF	TGTGCCAGCAGTCCACCCGGCGGGAGCGGCAATCAGCCCCAGCATTTT
TRBV7-8	-	TRBD2	15	TRBJ2-5	CASSLAGGGRETQYF	TGTGCCAGCAGCTTAGCTGGCGGGGGGAGGGAGACCCAGTACTTC
TRBV28	-	TRBD2	17	TRBJ2-1	CASSSPFGGRAGNEQFF	TGTGCCAGCAGTTCACCCTTCGGCGGGAGGGCCGGGAATGAGCAGTTCTTC
TRBV12-5	few	TRBD1	16	TRBJ2-1	CASAPDRGASYNEQFF	TGTGCTAGTGCTCCGGACAGGGGGGCTTCCTACAATGAGCAGTTCTTC
TRBV7-6	-	-	14	TRBJ2-7	CASSRWDTSYEQYF	TGTGCCAGCAGCCGATGGGACACTTCCTACGAGCAGTACTTC
TRBV28	-	-	15	TRBJ2-1	CASSFVGMAYNEQFF	TGTGCCAGCAGTTTTGTGGGGATGGCCTACAATGAGCAGTTCTTC
TRBV6-1	once	-	16	TRBJ2-5	CASSEFAGASQETQYF	TGTGCCAGCAGTGAATTTGCGGGGGCCTCCCAAGAGACCCAGTACTTC
TRBV7-9	few	TRBD1	15	TRBJ2-3	CASSLRDSPTDTQYF	TGTGCCAGCAGCTTACGGGACAGCCCCACAGATACGCAGTATTTT
TRBV7-6	many	-	13	TRBJ1-5	CASSLDGNQPQHF	TGTGCCAGCAGCTTAGACGGCAATCAGCCCCAGCATTTT
TRBV7-3	-	-	16	TRBJ2-2	CASSDNPPGLSGELFF	TGTGCCAGCAGCGATAACCCCCCTGGACTATCCGGGGAGCTGTTTTTT
TRBV15	-	-	17	TRBJ1-1	CATSGPGGGLPNTEAFF	TGTGCCACCAGCGGACCAGGCGGGGGCCTCCCCAACACTGAAGCTTTCTTT
TRBV7-2	-	-	14	TRBJ2-1	CASSLRDGYNEQFF	TGTGCCAGCAGCCTGAGGGACGGATACAATGAGCAGTTCTTC
TRBV7-8	few	TRBD1	16	TRBJ2-3	CASSRDRGSSTDTQYF	TGTGCCAGCAGCAGAGACAGGGGGAGTTCTACAGATACGCAGTATTTT
TRBV9	-	TRBD2	16	TRBJ2-2	CASSVESGGAGGELFF	TGTGCCAGCAGCGTAGAAAGCGGGGGGGCCGGCGGGGAGCTGTTTTTT
TRBV7-6	-	-	16	TRBJ2-2	CASSYSARGETGELFF	TGTGCCAGCAGCTACTCAGCGAGGGGGGAAACCGGGGAGCTGTTTTTT
TRBV7-2	few	TRBD2	20	TRBJ2-7	CASSLLGGLAGTTSSYEQYF	TGTGCCAGCAGCCTCCTGGGGGGGCTAGCGGGCACCACGAGCTCCTACGAGCAGTACTTC
TRBV14	-	-	14	TRBJ2-1	CASSRRIRHDEQFF	TGTGCCAGCAGCCGCCGGATTAGGCACGATGAGCAGTTCTTC
TRBV20-1	-	-	13	TRBJ2-3	CSARSLPEDTQYF	TGCAGTGCTAGAAGTCTCCCCGAGGATACGCAGTATTTT
TRBV28	-	-	11	TRBJ2-1	CASRLLNEQFF	TGTGCCAGCAGATTGTTGAATGAGCAGTTTTTC
TRBV6-1	-	TRBD1	17	TRBJ2-1	CASSYSSGTEKDLEQFF	TGTGCCAGCAGTTATTCCTCCGGGACAGAGAAGGACCTAGAGCAGTTCTTC
TRBV7-8	-	-	14	TRBJ2-1	CASRAEQSYNERFF	TGTGCCAGCAGGGCAGAGCAATCCTACAATGAGCGGTTCTTC
TRBV6-1	-	TRBD2	17	TRBJ2-3	CASSNRGSGGPTDTQYF	TGTGCCAGCAGTAACCGAGGGAGCGGGGGCCCCACAGATACGCAGTATTTT
TRBV11-1	once	-	15	TRBJ2-1	CASSLGENPYNEQFF	TGTGCCAGCAGCTTAGGCGAAAACCCCTACAATGAGCAGTTCTTC
TRBV7-8	-	TRBD2	16	TRBJ2-3	CASSSLAGGRTDTQYF	TGTGCCAGCAGCTCGTTAGCGGGGGGCCGCACAGATACGCAGTATTTT
TRBV6-5	-	-	15	TRBJ2-1	CASGYLASRNDEQFF	TGTGCCAGCGGGTATCTAGCGTCGAGAAACGATGAGCAGTTCTTC
TRBV6-6	few	-	12	TRBJ2-7	CASSRGSYEQYF	TGTGCCAGCAGCCGCGGATCCTACGAGCAGTACTTC
TRBV4-1	-	TRBD1	14	TRBJ1-1	CASNFGTDYAEAFF	TGCGCCAGCAATTTTGGGACAGACTATGCTGAAGCTTTCTTT
TRBV6-5	-	-	15	TRBJ2-7	CASSYSRQRGDEQYF	TGTGCCAGCAGTTACTCGCGACAGCGTGGGGACGAGCAGTACTTC
TRBV13	-	TRBD2	15	TRBJ2-3	CASSPGLADSDTQYF	TGTGCCAGCAGCCCGGGACTAGCGGATTCGGATACGCAGTATTTT
TRBV7-3	-	-	16	TRBJ2-3	CASSLIGGQGPDTQYF	TGTGCCAGCAGCTTAATTGGTGGACAAGGGCCAGATACGCAGTATTTT
TRBV6-5	-	-	16	TRBJ2-1	CASSHWGGALYNEQFF	TGTGCCAGCAGCCACTGGGGGGGCGCGTTGTACAATGAGCAGTTCTTC
TRBV11-2	few	-	13	TRBJ1-1	CASSLGRGSGAFF	TGTGCCAGCAGCTTAGGGCGGGGTTCAGGAGCTTTCTTT
TRBV6-1	-	-	16	TRBJ2-5	CASSEVRRGLEETQYF	TGTGCCAGCAGTGAAGTCCGGCGCGGCCTAGAAGAGACCCAGTACTTC
TRBV6-1	-	TRBD1	13	TRBJ1-2	CASRDDRGFGYTF	TGTGCCAGCAGAGACGACAGGGGGTTTGGCTACACCTTC
TRBV12-3/TRBV12-4	-	-	16	TRBJ1-1	CASSLVLRGIETEAFF	TGTGCCAGCAGTTTGGTCCTTCGGGGCATCGAAACTGAAGCTTTCTTT